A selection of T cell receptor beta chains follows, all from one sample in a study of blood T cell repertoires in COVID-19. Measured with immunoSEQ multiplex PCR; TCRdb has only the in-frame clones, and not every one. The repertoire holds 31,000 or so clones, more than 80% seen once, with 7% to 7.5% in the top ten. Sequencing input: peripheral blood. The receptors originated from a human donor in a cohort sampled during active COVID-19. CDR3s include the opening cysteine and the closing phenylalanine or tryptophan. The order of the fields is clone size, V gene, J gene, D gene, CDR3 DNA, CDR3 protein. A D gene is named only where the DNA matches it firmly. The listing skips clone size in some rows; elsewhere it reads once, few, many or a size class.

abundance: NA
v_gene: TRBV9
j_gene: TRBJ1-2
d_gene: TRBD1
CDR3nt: TGTGCCAGCAGCGTAGGATTGGCGGACAGGGGATACTATGGCTACACCTTC
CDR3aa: CASSVGLADRGYYGYTF

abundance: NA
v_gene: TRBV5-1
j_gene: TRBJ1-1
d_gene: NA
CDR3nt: TGCGCCAGCAGCTACCAGTCGAACACTGAAGCTTTCTTT
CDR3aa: CASSYQSNTEAFF

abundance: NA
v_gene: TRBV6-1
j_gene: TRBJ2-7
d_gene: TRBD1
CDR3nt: TGTGCCAGCAGTGTCGGTGTCTGGGACAGGGACTACGAGCAGTACTTC
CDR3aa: CASSVGVWDRDYEQYF

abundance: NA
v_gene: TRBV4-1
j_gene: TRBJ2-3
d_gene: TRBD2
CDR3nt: TGCGCCAGCAGCCGCCCTTTGAGGGAGGGCCGGTCTACGCAGTATTTT
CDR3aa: CASSRPLREGRSTQYF

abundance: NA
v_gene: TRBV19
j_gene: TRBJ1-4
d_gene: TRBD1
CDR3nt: TGTGCCAGTAGTCTCGACAGGGGGCGCGGAAAACTGTTTTTT
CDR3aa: CASSLDRGRGKLFF

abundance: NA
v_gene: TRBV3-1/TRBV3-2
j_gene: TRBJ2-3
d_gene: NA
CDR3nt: TGTGCCAGCAGCCAGACAGCGGGCCCTAGCACAGATACGCAGTATTTT
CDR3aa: CASSQTAGPSTDTQYF

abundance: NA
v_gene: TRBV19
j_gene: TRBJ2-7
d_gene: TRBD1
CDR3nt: TGTGCCAGTAGTCCCCGGACAGGCTCCTACGAGCAGTACTTC
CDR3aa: CASSPRTGSYEQYF

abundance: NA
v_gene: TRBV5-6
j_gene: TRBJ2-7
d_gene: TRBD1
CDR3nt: TGTGCCAGCAGCCCGACTGGACAGGGTTGGTTCGAGCAGTACTTC
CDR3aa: CASSPTGQGWFEQYF

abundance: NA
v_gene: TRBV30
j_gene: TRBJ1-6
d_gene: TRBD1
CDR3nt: TGTGCCTGGCACCCGGGACAGGGTGGTTCACCCCTCCACTTT
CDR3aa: CAWHPGQGGSPLHF

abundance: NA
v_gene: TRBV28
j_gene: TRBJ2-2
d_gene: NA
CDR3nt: TGTGCCAGCAGTAACTTCGACAACCACGGGGACACCGGGGAGCTGTTTTTT
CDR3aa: CASSNFDNHGDTGELFF

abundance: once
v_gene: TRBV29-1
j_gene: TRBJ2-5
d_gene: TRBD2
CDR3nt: TGCAGCGTTGGAAGCGGGAGTTGGGAGACCCAGTACTTC
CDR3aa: CSVGSGSWETQYF

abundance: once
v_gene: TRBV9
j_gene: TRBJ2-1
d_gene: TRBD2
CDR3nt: TGTGCCAGCAGCTCCACTAGCGGGGGTGGTAATGAGCAGTTCTTC
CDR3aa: CASSSTSGGGNEQFF

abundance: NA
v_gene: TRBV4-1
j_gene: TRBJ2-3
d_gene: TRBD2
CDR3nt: TGCGCCAGCAGCTACTCTAGCGGGAGCACAGATACGCAGTATTTT
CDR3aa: CASSYSSGSTDTQYF

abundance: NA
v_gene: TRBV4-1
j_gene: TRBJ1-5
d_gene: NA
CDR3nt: TGCGCCAGCAGCCAATTCACAGGGTCCCCCAATCAGCCCCAGCATTTT
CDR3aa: CASSQFTGSPNQPQHF

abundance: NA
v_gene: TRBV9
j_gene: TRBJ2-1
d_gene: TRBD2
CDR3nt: TGTGCCAGCAGCGTAGCGGGACTAGCGTACAATGAGCAGTTCTTC
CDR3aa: CASSVAGLAYNEQFF

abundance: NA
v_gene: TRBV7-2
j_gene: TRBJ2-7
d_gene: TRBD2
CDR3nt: TGTGCCAGCAGCTTAGTAGGTGGGGGGGCGGGGGGGTACGAGCAGTACTTC
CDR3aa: CASSLVGGGAGGYEQYF

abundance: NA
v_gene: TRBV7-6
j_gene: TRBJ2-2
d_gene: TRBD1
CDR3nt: TGTGCCAGCAGCCCCGGGACAGACACCGGGGAGCTGTTTTTT
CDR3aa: CASSPGTDTGELFF

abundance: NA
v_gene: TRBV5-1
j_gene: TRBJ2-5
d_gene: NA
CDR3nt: TGCGCCAGCAGCTTGAAGGACGGGGTGGGGACCCAGTACTTC
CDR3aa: CASSLKDGVGTQYF

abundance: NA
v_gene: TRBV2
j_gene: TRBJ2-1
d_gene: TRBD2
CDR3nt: TGTGCCAGCAGTGAATTAAGCGGGGGGACAAGGGATGAGCAGTTCTTC
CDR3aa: CASSELSGGTRDEQFF

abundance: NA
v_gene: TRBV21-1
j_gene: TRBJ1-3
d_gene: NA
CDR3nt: TGTGCCAGCGAATCCTCGGGCAGGGCCCAAGGGAAAGGAAACACCATATATTTT
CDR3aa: CASESSGRAQGKGNTIYF

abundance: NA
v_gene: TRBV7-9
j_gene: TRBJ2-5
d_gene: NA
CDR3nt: TGTGCCAGCAGCTTAGCGACCGAGCGGGAGACCCAGTACTTC
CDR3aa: CASSLATERETQYF

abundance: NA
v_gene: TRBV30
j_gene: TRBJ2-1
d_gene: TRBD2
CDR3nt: TGTGCCTGGAGGGCCCGGGGGGTTAGCTCCTACAATGAGCAGTTCTTC
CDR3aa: CAWRARGVSSYNEQFF

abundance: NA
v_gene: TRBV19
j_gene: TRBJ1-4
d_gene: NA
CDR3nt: TGTGCCAGTACTGGACGGAGGGGCGAAAAACTGTTTTTT
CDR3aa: CASTGRRGEKLFF

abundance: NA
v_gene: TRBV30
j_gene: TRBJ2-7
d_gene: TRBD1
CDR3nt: TGTGCCTGCCTCGGACAGGTAGGCTACGAGCAGTACTTC
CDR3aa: CACLGQVGYEQYF

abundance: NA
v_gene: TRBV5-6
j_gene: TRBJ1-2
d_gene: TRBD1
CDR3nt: TGTGCCAGCAGCTTTGGGTGGACAGGGGGAGGCTACACCTTC
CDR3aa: CASSFGWTGGGYTF

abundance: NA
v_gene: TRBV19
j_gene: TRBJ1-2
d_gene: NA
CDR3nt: TGTGCCAGCCGGGACTTGGGTAACTATGGCTACACCTTC
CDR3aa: CASRDLGNYGYTF

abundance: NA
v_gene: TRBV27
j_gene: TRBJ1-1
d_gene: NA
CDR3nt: NA
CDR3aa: CASSFGPGSNTEAFF

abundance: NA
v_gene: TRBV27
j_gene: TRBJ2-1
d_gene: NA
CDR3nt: TGTGCCCCCTCGGGATTTGACAATGAGCAGTTCTTC
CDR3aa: CAPSGFDNEQFF

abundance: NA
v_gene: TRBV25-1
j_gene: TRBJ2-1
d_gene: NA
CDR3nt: TGTGCCAGCTCGGAGGCGGGTCTGCAGTTCTTC
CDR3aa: CASSEAGLQFF

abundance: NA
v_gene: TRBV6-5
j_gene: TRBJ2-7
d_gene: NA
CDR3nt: TGTGCCAGCAGTTCCCGCGGGGGCCCTCAGGGCGAGCAGTACTTC
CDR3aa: CASSSRGGPQGEQYF

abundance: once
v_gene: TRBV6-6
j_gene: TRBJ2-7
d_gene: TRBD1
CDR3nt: TGTGCCAGCAGGCCGGGACAGGGTTTCAACGAGCAGTACTTC
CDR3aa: CASRPGQGFNEQYF

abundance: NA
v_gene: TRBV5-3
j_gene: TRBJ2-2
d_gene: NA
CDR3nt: TGTGCCAGAAGTAAGGGGGCCGGGGAGCTGTTTTTT
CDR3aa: CARSKGAGELFF

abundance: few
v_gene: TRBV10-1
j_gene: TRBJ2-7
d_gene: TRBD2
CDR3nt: TGCGCCAGCAGTGAGGGTAGCGGGAGGTACGAGCAGTACTTC
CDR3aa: CASSEGSGRYEQYF

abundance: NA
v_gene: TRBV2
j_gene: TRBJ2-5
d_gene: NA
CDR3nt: TGTGCCAGCACCTGGAGCATCCGAGAGACCCAGTACTTC
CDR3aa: CASTWSIRETQYF

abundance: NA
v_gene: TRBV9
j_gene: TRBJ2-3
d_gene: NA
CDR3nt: TGTGCCAGCAGCCCTCGGGGAGTAGCATTGACAGATACGCAGTATTTT
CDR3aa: CASSPRGVALTDTQYF

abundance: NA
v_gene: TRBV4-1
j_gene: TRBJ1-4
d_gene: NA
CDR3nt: TGCGCCAGCAGCCAACGGGGGTCGAATGAAAAACTGTTTTTT
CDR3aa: CASSQRGSNEKLFF

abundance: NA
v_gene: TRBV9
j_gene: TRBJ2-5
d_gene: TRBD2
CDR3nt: TGTGCCAGCAGCCGGAGCGGGGCAGACCAGTACTTC
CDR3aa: CASSRSGADQYF

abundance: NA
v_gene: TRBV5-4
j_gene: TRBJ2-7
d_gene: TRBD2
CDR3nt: TGTGCCAGCAGCTGGTTAGCGGGGGCGAGGTACGAGCAGTACTTC
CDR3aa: CASSWLAGARYEQYF

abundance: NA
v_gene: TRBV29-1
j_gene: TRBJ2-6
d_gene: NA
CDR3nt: TGCAGCGTTCTTCTAGCTGGGGCCAACGTCCTGACTTTC
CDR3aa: CSVLLAGANVLTF

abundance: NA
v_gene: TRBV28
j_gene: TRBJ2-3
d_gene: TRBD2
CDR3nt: TGTGCCAGCATCAGCGGGGTTTACACAGATACGCAGTATTTT
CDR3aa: CASISGVYTDTQYF

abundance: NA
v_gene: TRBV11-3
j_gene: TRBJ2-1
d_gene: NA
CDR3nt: TGTGCCAGCAGTCCCGGGGCCGGTTTGGGGGGTAATGAGCAGTTCTTC
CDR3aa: CASSPGAGLGGNEQFF

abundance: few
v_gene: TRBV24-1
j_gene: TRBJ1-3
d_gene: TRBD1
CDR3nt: TGTGCCACCAGTCCTAACGGACAGGCCATATATTTT
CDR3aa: CATSPNGQAIYF

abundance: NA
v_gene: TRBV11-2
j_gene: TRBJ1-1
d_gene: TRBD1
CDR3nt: TGTGCCAGCAGCTCAGTCCCGGGACAGGGCAGGGACACTGAAGCTTTCTTT
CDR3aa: CASSSVPGQGRDTEAFF

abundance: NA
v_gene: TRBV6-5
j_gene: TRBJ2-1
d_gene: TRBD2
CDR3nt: TGTGCCAGCAGTTACCCCGCGGGGGGTTCGAGGGTTGAGCAGTTCTTC
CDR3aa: CASSYPAGGSRVEQFF

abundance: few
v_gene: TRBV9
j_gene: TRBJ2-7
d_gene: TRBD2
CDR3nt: TGTGCCAGCAGCGTAGGTGCGGGAGGCCCCTACGAGCAGTACTTC
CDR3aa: CASSVGAGGPYEQYF

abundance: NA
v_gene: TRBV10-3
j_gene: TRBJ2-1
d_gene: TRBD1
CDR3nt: TGTGCCATCACCGACTCGCCGGGATCAGGGGGCGAGCAGTTCTTC
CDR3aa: CAITDSPGSGGEQFF